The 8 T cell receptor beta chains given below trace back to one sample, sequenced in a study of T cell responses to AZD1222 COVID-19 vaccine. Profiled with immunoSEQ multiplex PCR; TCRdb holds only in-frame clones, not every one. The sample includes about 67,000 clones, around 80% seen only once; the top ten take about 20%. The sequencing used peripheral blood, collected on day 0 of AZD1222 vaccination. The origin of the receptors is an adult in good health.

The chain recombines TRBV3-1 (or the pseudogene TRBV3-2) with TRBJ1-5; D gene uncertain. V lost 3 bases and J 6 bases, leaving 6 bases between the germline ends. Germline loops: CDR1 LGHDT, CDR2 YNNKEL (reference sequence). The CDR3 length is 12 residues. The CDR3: CASSQGFQPQHF. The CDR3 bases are TGTGCCAGCAGCCAGGGGTTTCAGCCCCAGCATTTT.

The CDR3 DNA reads as TGTGCTAGTGACCTAGATCCTGGCGAGCAGTACTTC. This sequence encodes CASDLDPGEQYF. The V call is TRBV12-5, the J call TRBJ2-7, with D hard to call. Germline values: CDR1 LGHNT, CDR2 FRNRAP. The V end lost 7 bases, the J end lost 6 bases, and 13 bases lay between the germline ends. This CDR3 region has 12 residues.

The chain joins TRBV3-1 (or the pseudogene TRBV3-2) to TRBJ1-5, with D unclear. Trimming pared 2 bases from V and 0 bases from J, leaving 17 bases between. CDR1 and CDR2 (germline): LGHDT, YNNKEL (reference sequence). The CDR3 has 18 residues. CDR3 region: CASSQFVVVGHSNQPQHF. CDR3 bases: TGTGCCAGCAGCCAATTTGTGGTAGTGGGTCATAGCAATCAGCCCCAGCATTTT.

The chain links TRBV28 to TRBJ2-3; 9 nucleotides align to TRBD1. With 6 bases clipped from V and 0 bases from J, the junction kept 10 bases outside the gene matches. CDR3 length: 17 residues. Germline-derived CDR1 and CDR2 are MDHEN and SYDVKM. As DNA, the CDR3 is TGTGCCAGCAGCGGGACAGGGAAGCCCTTTAGCACAGATACGCAGTATTTT. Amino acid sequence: CASSGTGKPFSTDTQYF.

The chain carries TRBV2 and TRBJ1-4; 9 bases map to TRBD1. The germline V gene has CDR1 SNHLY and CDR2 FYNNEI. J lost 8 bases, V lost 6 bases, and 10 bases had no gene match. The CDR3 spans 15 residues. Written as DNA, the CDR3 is TGTGCCAGCAGGTCACAGGGGGCCCTTAAGGAAAAACTGTTTTTT. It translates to CASRSQGALKEKLFF.

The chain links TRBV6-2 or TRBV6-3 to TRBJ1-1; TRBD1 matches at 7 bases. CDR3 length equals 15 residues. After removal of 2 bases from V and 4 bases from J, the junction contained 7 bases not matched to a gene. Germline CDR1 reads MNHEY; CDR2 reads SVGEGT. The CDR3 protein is CASSYGGQGGTEAFF. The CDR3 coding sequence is TGTGCCAGCAGTTACGGAGGGCAGGGGGGCACTGAAGCTTTCTTT.

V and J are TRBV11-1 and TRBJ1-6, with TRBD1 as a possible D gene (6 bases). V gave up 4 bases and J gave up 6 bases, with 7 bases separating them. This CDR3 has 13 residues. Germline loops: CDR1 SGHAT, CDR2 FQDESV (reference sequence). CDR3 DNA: TGTGCCAGCAGCTCCAGGGGTAATTCACCCCTCCACTTT. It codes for CASSSRGNSPLHF.

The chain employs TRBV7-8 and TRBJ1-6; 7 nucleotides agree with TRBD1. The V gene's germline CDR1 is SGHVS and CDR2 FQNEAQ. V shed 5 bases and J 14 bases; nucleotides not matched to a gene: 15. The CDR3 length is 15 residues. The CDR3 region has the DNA TGTGCCAGCAGCCGCATGAGGGCAGGGGGGTTGGCCCTCCACTTT. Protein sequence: CASSRMRAGGLALHF. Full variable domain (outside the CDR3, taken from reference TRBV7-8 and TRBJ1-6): GAGVSQSPRYKVAKRGQDVALRCDPISGHVSLFWYQQALGQGPEFLTYFQNEAQLDKSGLPSDRFFAERPEGSVSTLKIQRTQQEDSAVYLCASSRMRAGGLALHFGNGTRLTVT.